The 19 T cell receptor beta chains below all came from one sample that was sequenced in a study of T cells in Graves' hyperthyroidism and ophthalmopathy. RNA transcripts gave rise to amplified TCR beta CDR3 regions. The TCR CDR3 was amplified in a first-round RT-PCR using the HTBI primer set. TCRdb re-called the multiplex PCR reads through MiXCR, storing one row per CDR3 protein. The sample has 730,000 or so distinct CDR3 sequences, roughly 20% seen once. The sample consisted of blood. Every receptor here comes from a woman between 50 and 59 years old with Graves' hyperthyroidism that later progressed to Graves' ophthalmopathy.

The chain links TRBV5-1 to TRBJ2-5; TRBD1 aligns across 9 bases. Trimming at V came to 7 bases and at J to 0 bases, leaving 7 bases not matched to a gene. The CDR3 sequence is 15 residues long. Per the germline V gene, CDR1 is SGHRS and CDR2 is YFSETQ. Here the CDR3 DNA reads TGCGCCAGCGTGCCGGGACAGGGTTACCAAGAGACCCAGTACTTC. It yields the protein CASVPGQGYQETQYF.

The chain uses TRBV11-3 and TRBJ2-1; D possibly corresponds to TRBD1 (6 bases). V lost 4 bases and J lost 0, with 10 bases in between. Germline CDR1 reads SGHNT; CDR2 reads YENEEA. This CDR3 region has 15 residues. The CDR3 protein is CASSSPRGSYNEQFF. The CDR3, as DNA: TGTGCCAGCAGCTCTCCCAGGGGCTCCTACAATGAGCAGTTCTTC.

This clonotype was recorded many times. The chain links TRBV20-1 to TRBJ1-5; possibly TRBD1 for D (5 bases). The CDR3 has 14 residues. V was shortened by 6 bases and J by 6 bases, with 18 bases between the two germline ends. Germline V gene sequence: CDR1 DFQATT, CDR2 SNEGSKA (reference sequence). CDR3 nucleotides: TGCAGTGCGCGTGTAGGGGCCGTAGGTCAGCCCCAGCATTTT. The encoded protein is CSARVGAVGQPQHF.

This clonotype showed up just a few times. This chain joins TRBV5-1 and TRBJ1-1; 10 bases are shared with TRBD1. Germline V gene data show CDR1 as SGHRS and CDR2 as YFSETQ. V shed 9 bases and J 1 base; nucleotides not matched to a gene: 15. The CDR3 totals 17 residues. CDR3 region: CATRSSGQGFGNTEAFF. CDR3 nucleotides: TGCGCCACCAGAAGTTCGGGACAGGGGTTTGGGAACACTGAAGCTTTCTTT.

This clonotype was counted only a few times. The rearrangement links TRBV9 to TRBJ2-1; no definite D call. The CDR3 spans 12 residues. CDR1 is SGDLS and CDR2 is YYNGEE in the germline V gene. Trimming took off 0 bases at V and 10 bases at J, with 8 bases between the two ends. Here the CDR3 reads CASSVGGPEQFF. The CDR3 coding sequence is TGTGCCAGCAGCGTAGGTGGCCCCGAGCAGTTCTTC.

This clonotype was detected ten times or more. The J gene is TRBJ2-3, the V gene TRBV7-2, with TRBD2 matching over 7 bases. There are 15 residues in the CDR3. Germline V CDR1 and CDR2: SGHTA, FQGNSA. After removal of 5 bases from V and 0 bases from J, the junction contained 5 bases not matched to a gene. For the CDR3, the DNA is TGTGCCAGCAGCAAAGCGGGGATTAGCACAGATACGCAGTATTTT. Translated, it gives CASSKAGISTDTQYF.

This clonotype has at least ten counts. V usage is TRBV6-2 or TRBV6-3 and J usage is TRBJ2-5; D is possibly TRBD1 (5 bases). CDR1 is MNHEY and CDR2 is SVGEGT in the germline V gene. Trimming stripped 5 bases from V and 2 bases from J, with 15 bases between. This CDR3 has 15 amino acids. In DNA, the CDR3 is TGTGCCAGCAGTGACAGTTTCATGTCTCAAGAGACCCAGTACTTC. This sequence encodes CASSDSFMSQETQYF.

This chain joins TRBV11-2 and TRBJ2-3, with 7 bases matching TRBD2. Germline lookup yields CDR1 SGHAT and CDR2 FQNNGV. V lost 1 base, J lost 2 bases, and 15 bases stayed unmatched. This CDR3 comprises 19 residues. The CDR3: CASSLGILGRGNDTDTQYF. CDR3 coding DNA: TGTGCCAGCAGCTTAGGAATTTTGGGGCGGGGGAATGACACAGATACGCAGTATTTT.

This clonotype has at least ten counts. V is TRBV2 and J is TRBJ1-2; 8 bases match TRBD1. There are 16 residues in the CDR3. Losses at the gene ends were 5 bases for V and 3 bases for J; bases not matched to a gene: 11. The germline CDR1 and CDR2 sequences are SNHLY and FYNNEI. As DNA, the CDR3 is TGTGCCAGCAGTAAAGGACAGGGCAGATCCGACTATGGCTACACCTTC. Protein sequence: CASSKGQGRSDYGYTF.

CDR3 in amino acids: CASSTGNEQFF. CDR3 DNA sequence: TGTGCCAGCAGCACAGGAAATGAGCAGTTCTTC. V is TRBV27 and J is TRBJ2-1; perhaps TRBD1 as D (5 bases). Germline V lookup: CDR1 MNHEY, CDR2 SMNVEV (reference sequence). This CDR3 has 11 amino acids. Trimming took off 6 bases at V and 7 bases at J, with 7 bases between the two ends.

This clonotype was recorded a few times. The V gene is TRBV6-1, the J gene TRBJ1-3, with a tentative D call TRBD1 (6 bases). The germline V gene encodes CDR1 MNHNS and CDR2 SASEGT. V lost 7 bases and J lost 0, with 16 bases in between. This CDR3 region has 16 residues. This CDR3 reads CASTRGQSHSGNTIYF. In DNA form, the CDR3 reads TGTGCCAGCACCCGTGGACAGTCACACTCTGGAAACACCATATATTTT.

The genes are TRBV15 and TRBJ1-5; D is unclear. The CDR3 has 15 amino acids. V was cut by 7 bases and J by 7 bases, with 20 bases left in between. Germline V gene data show CDR1 as LNHNV and CDR2 as YYDKDF (reference sequence). The DNA for the CDR3 is TGTGCCACCAAAACGTCGAGGGTTCGAGGGCAGCCCCAGCATTTT. Translating it yields CATKTSRVRGQPQHF. The complete variable domain, with remaining parts taken from reference TRBV15 and TRBJ1-5, reads DAMVIQNPRYQVTQFGKPVTLSCSQTLNHNVMYWYQQKSSQAPKLLFHYYDKDFNNEADTPDNFQSRRPNTSFCFLDIRSPGLGDTAMYLCATKTSRVRGQPQHFGDGTRLSIL.

The sample holds a few counts of this clonotype. This chain connects TRBV10-3 to TRBJ2-1; D uncertain. This CDR3 has 14 residues. Deletions cut 2 bases from V and 0 bases from J, with 5 bases between. In germline, CDR1 is ENHRY, CDR2 SYGVKD. The CDR3 region is CAISERSSYNEQFF. The CDR3 bases are TGTGCCATCAGTGAGAGAAGCTCCTACAATGAGCAGTTCTTC.

In this sample, this clonotype turned up many times. The chain employs TRBV24-1 and TRBJ2-7; D perhaps matches TRBD1 (6 bases). V lost 3 bases and J 1 base, leaving 12 bases between the germline ends. CDR1 and CDR2 (germline): KGHDR, SFDVKD. The CDR3 extends over 15 amino acids. CDR3 sequence: CATSDPPDRSYEQYF. DNA of the CDR3: TGTGCCACCAGTGATCCGCCCGACAGGTCCTACGAGCAGTACTTC.

This clonotype was observed a handful of times. This chain links TRBV19 with TRBJ2-3; 12 nucleotides agree with TRBD2. CDR1 LNHDA and CDR2 SQIVND come from the germline V gene (reference sequence). V dropped 7 bases and J dropped 4; count of bases not matched to a gene: 12. The CDR3 totals 17 residues. This chain's CDR3 is CASKRGRTSGVADTQYF. In nucleotides, the CDR3 is TGTGCCAGTAAGAGGGGTAGGACTAGCGGGGTGGCAGATACGCAGTATTTT. Full variable domain (missing parts from reference TRBV19 and TRBJ2-3): DGGITQSPKYLFRKEGQNVTLSCEQNLNHDAMYWYRQDPGQGLRLIYYSQIVNDFQKGDIAEGYSVSREKKESFPLTVTSAQKNPTAFYLCASKRGRTSGVADTQYFGPGTRLTVL.

A note on this clonotype: A clone one base away is much larger, so this may be a read error. V is TRBV2 and J is TRBJ1-4, with TRBD1 matching 7 bases. CDR3 length: 12 amino acids. The germline CDR1 and CDR2 sequences are SNHLY and FYNNEI. CDR3 in amino acids: CASRGQNEELFF. Here the CDR3 DNA reads TGTGCCAGCAGGGGACAGAATGAAGAACTGTTTTTT.

This clonotype showed up just once. The genes are TRBV7-9 and TRBJ1-4; the match to TRBD1 covers 9 bases. In germline, CDR1 is SEHNR, CDR2 FQNEAQ (reference sequence). This CDR3 has 15 amino acids. With 1 base clipped from V and 7 bases from J, the junction kept 4 bases outside the gene matches. Written as DNA, the CDR3 is TGTGCCAGCAGCTTAGTTGGGACAGGGACTGAAAAACTGTTTTTT. Its protein is CASSLVGTGTEKLFF.

This clonotype was observed a few times. V is TRBV10-3 and J is TRBJ1-4, with D uncertain. V was shortened by 8 bases and J by 0 bases, with 7 bases between the two germline ends. Per germline, CDR1 ENHRY and CDR2 SYGVKD. The CDR3 consists of 13 residues. CDR3 protein: CAIQLSTNEKLFF. The CDR3 DNA reads as TGTGCCATCCAGCTATCAACTAATGAAAAACTGTTTTTT.

This clonotype occurred a few times. V is TRBV5-1 and J is TRBJ2-7; 7 bases are a match to TRBD2. Trimming cost V 0 bases and J 7 bases; bases outside gene matches: 7. This CDR3 has 14 residues. From germline, CDR1 is SGHRS and CDR2 YFSETQ. The CDR3 is CASSLADPGGEQYF. The DNA of the CDR3 is TGCGCCAGCAGCTTGGCCGATCCGGGGGGAGAGCAGTACTTC.